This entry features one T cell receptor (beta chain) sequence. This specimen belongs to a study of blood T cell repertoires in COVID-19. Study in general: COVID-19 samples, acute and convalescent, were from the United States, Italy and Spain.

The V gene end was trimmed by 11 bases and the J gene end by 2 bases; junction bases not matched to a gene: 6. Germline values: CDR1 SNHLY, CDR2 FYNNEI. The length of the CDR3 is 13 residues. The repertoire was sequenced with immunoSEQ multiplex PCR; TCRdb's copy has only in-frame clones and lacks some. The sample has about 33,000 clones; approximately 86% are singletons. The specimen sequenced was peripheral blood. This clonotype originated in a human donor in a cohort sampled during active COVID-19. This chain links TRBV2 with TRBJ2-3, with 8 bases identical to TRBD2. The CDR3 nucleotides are TGTGCCGGTACTAGCGGACACACAGATACGCAGTATTTT. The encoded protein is CAGTSGHTDTQYF.